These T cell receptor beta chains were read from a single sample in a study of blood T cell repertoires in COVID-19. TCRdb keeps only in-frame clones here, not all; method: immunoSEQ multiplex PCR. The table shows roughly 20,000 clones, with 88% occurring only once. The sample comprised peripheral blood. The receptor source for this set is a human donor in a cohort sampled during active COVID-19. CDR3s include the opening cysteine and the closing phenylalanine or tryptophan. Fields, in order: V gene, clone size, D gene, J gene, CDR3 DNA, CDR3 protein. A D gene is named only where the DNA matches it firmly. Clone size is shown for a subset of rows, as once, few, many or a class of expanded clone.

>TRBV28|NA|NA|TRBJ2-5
TGTGCCAGCAGTCAACGGGACATAAAAAATCAAGAGACCCAGTACTTC
CASSQRDIKNQETQYF
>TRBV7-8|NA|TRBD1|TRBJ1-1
TGTGCCAGCAGCTTAGGCAGGGGCCCTTCAGGGGGCACTGAAGCTTTCTTT
CASSLGRGPSGGTEAFF
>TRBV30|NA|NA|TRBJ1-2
TGTGCCTGGGGTTTGGAGGGCTACACCTTC
CAWGLEGYTF
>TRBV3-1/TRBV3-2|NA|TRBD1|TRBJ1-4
TGTGCCAGCAGCCAAACAGGGGTGGCTAATGAAAAACTGTTTTTT
CASSQTGVANEKLFF
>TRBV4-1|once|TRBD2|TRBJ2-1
TGCGCCAGCAGCCCAGGACTAGCGGGGTTGAATGAGCAGTTCTTC
CASSPGLAGLNEQFF
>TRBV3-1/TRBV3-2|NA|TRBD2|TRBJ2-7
TGTGCCAGCAGTCCTCGGGCTAGCGGGACCTACGAGCAGTACTTC
CASSPRASGTYEQYF
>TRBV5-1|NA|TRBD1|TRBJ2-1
TGCGCCAGCAGCACTTGGACAGGGCAAAATGAGCAGTTCTTC
CASSTWTGQNEQFF
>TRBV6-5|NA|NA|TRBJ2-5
TGTGCCAGCTCCCCCCTCGCGATTACGGAGACCCAGTACTTC
CASSPLAITETQYF
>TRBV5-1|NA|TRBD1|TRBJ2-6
TGCGCCAGCAGCTCCGGACAGGGGGCAAGGGGGGCCAACGTCCTGACTTTC
CASSSGQGARGANVLTF
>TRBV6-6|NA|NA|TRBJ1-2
TGTGCCAGCAGAGCAACTAACTATGGCTACACCTTC
CASRATNYGYTF
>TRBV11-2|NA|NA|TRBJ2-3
TGTGCCAGCAGCTTGAGTCTGACTAGAGGGACAGATACGCAGTATTTT
CASSLSLTRGTDTQYF
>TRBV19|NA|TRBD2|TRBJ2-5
TGTGCCAGTAGCCCCGGGGGGGCCTCCCGGGAGACCCAGTACTTC
CASSPGGASRETQYF
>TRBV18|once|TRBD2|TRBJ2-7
TGTGCCAGCTCTGGACTAGCGGGGACTTACGAGCAGTACTTC
CASSGLAGTYEQYF
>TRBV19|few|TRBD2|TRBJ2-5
TGTGCCAGTAGTATCCTTGGCGGGAGCGCCTTGGAGACCCAGTACTTC
CASSILGGSALETQYF
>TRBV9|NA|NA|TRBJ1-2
TGTGCCAGCAGCGACACAGGAGGGTATGGCTACACCTTC
CASSDTGGYGYTF
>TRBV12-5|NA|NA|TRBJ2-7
TGTGCTAGTGGTTTCTCAGTTCCCTACGAGCAGTACTTC
CASGFSVPYEQYF
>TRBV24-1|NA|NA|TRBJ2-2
TGTGCCACCAGTGATTCCTTGACAGGTTCTAACACCGGGGAGCTGTTTTTT
CATSDSLTGSNTGELFF
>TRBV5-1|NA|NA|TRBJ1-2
TGCGCCAGCAGCCCCCGGGACATCCGAGAAGGGGGCTACACCTTC
CASSPRDIREGGYTF
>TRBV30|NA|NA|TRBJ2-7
TGTGCCTGGAGTGTACAGTATAACGAGCAGTACTTC
CAWSVQYNEQYF
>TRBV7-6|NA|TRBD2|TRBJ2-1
TGTGCCAGCAGCCCACCCGGGACTATCTCCTACAATGAGCAGTTCTTC
CASSPPGTISYNEQFF
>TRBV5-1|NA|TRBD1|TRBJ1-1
TGCGCCAGCAGCTTTCCCACAGGGGGGACTGAAGCTTTCTTT
CASSFPTGGTEAFF
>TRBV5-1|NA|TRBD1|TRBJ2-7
TGCGCCAGCAGCGGGACAGGTTTCTCCTACGAGCAGTACTTC
CASSGTGFSYEQYF
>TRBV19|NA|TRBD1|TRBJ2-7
TGTGCCAGTAGAGCGGACAGGGGGGACTACGAGCAGTACTTC
CASRADRGDYEQYF
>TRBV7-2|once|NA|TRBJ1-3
TGTGCCAGCAGCTTAGAATGGGGCCTCTTAAGCTCTGGAAACACCATATATTTT
CASSLEWGLLSSGNTIYF
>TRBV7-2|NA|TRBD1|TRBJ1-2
TGTGCCAGCAGCAGCGGACAGGGGGCAGATGGCTACACCTTC
CASSSGQGADGYTF
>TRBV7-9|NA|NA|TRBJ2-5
TGTGCCAGCAGGCCACGACCGGGGGAGAGACAAGAGACCCAGTACTTC
CASRPRPGERQETQYF
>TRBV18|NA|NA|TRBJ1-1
TGTGCCAGCTCCCCGACCCAGGGATATGCGTCGACGTGGCGGACTGAAGCTTTCTTT
CASSPTQGYASTWRTEAFF
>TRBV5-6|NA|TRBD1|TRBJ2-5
TGTGCCAGCAGCTCCTCTGACAGGGTGGTTTGGACCCAGTACTTC
CASSSSDRVVWTQYF
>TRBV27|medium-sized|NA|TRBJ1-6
TGTGCCAGCAGTCCTTGGAGCTCCTATAATTCACCCCTCCACTTT
CASSPWSSYNSPLHF
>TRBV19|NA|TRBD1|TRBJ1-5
TGTGCCAGTAGTAGCCCCGCGACAGGGGCCAGGTTAGCTGGCAATCAGCCCCAGCATTTT
CASSSPATGARLAGNQPQHF
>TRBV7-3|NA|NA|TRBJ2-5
TGTGCCAGCAGTTCAGGACAGTTTGGTACCCAGTACTTC
CASSSGQFGTQYF
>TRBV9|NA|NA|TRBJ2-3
TGTGCCAGCAGCGTGAGAGCTCACACAGATACGCAGTATTTT
CASSVRAHTDTQYF
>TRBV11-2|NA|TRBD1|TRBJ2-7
TGTGCCAGCAGCGCAGACAGGGGTCCCTACGAGCAGTACTTC
CASSADRGPYEQYF
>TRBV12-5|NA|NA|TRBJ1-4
TGTGCTAGTGGTTTGGTACGTCAGGGTTTAGGGGAAAAACTGTTTTTT
CASGLVRQGLGEKLFF
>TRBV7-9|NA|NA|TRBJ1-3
TGTGCCAGCAGCTCCGGTAACTCTGGAAACACCATATATTTT
CASSSGNSGNTIYF
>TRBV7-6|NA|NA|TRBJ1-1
TGTGCCAGCAGCTTAGAGGCAGACAGTCTGAACACTGAAGCTTTCTTT
CASSLEADSLNTEAFF
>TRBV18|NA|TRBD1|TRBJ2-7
TGTGCCAGCTCACCACCGAAGACAGGGCTCTCCTACGAGCAGTACTTC
CASSPPKTGLSYEQYF
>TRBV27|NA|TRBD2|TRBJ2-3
TGTGCCAGCAGTCCCGACCGACTAGCGGGAGTCACAGATACGCAGTATTTT
CASSPDRLAGVTDTQYF
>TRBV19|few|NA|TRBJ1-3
TGTGCCAGTAGTACCCGAAGGGGACAAATACTTGGAAACACCATATATTTT
CASSTRRGQILGNTIYF
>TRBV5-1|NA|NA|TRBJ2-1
TGCGCCAGCAGCTCGACAGTGCCCTCCTACAATGAGCAGTTCTTC
CASSSTVPSYNEQFF
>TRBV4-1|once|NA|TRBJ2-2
TGCGCCAGCTCGTACCCGCAGGGGAACACCGGGGAGCTGTTTTTT
CASSYPQGNTGELFF
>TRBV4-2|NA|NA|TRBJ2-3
TGTGCCAGCAGCCAAGTACAGTTGGGCGGGGGCTCCAATACGCAGTATTTT
CASSQVQLGGGSNTQYF